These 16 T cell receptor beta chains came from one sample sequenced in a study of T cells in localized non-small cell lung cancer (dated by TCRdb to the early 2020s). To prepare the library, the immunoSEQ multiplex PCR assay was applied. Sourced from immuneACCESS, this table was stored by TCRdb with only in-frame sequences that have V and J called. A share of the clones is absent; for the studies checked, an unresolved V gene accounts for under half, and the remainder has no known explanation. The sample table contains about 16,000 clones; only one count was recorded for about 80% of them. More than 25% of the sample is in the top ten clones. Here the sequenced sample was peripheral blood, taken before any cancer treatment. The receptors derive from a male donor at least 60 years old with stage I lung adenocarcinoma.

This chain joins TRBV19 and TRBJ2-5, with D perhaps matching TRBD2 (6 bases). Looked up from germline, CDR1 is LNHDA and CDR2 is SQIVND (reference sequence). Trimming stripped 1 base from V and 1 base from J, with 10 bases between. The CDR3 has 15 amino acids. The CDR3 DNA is TGTGCCAGTAGTATAGGCGGGAAAACCCAAGAGACCCAGTACTTC. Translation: CASSIGGKTQETQYF.

CDR3 sequence reads: CASRLDRDRNTEAFF. Written as DNA, the CDR3 is TGTGCAAGTCGCCTAGACCGGGACAGGAACACTGAAGCTTTCTTT. The J gene is TRBJ1-1, the V gene TRBV12-2; the D call in the table, TRBD1, was not verified against the DNA. TRBV12-2 is listed as a pseudogene. The CDR3 covers 15 residues.

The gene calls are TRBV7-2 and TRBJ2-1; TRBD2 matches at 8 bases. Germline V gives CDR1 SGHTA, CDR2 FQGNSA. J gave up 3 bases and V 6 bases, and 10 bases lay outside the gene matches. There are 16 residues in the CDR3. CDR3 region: CASRYHSGSDYNEQFF. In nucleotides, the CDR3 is TGTGCCAGCAGGTATCACAGCGGGAGCGACTACAATGAGCAGTTCTTC.

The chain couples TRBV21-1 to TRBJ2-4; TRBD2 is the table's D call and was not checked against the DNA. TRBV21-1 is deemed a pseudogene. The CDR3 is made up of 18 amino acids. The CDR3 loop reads CASSKAIKGLATKNIQYF. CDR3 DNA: TGTGCCAGCAGCAAAGCCATTAAGGGACTTGCGACCAAAAACATTCAGTACTTC.

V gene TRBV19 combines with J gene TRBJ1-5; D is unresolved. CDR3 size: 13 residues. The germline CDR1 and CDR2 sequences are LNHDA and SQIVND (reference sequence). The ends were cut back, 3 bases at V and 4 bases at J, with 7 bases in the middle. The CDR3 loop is CASSIQRNQPQHF. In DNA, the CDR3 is TGTGCCAGTAGTATCCAGCGAAATCAGCCCCAGCATTTT.

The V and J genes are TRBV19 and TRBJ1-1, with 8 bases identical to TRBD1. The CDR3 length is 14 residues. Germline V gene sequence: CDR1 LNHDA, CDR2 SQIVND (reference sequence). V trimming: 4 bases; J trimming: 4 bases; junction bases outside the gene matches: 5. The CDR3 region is CASSKGQGATEAFF. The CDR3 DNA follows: TGTGCCAGTAGTAAAGGACAGGGAGCCACTGAAGCTTTCTTT.

This CDR3 is CASSPGASWDYEQYF. CDR3 bases: TGTGCCAGCTCACCAGGGGCTAGTTGGGACTACGAGCAGTACTTC. This chain connects TRBV18 to TRBJ2-7; a weak D match, TRBD1 (5 bases). There are 15 residues in the CDR3. Germline CDR1 and CDR2: KGHSH and LQKENI. V was cut by 2 bases and J by 3 bases, with 14 bases left in between.

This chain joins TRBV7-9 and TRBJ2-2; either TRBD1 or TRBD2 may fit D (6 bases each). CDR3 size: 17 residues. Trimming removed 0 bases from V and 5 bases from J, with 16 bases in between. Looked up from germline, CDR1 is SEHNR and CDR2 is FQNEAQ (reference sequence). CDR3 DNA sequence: TGTGCCAGCAGCTTAGCGCAGAGCGGAGGGGGGACCGGGGAGCTGTTTTTT. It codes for CASSLAQSGGGTGELFF. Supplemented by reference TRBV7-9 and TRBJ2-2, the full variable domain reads DTGVSQNPRHKITKRGQNVTFRCDPISEHNRLYWYRQTLGQGPEFLTYFQNEAQLEKSRLLSDRFSAERPKGSFSTLEIQRTEQGDSAMYLCASSLAQSGGGTGELFFGEGSRLTVL.

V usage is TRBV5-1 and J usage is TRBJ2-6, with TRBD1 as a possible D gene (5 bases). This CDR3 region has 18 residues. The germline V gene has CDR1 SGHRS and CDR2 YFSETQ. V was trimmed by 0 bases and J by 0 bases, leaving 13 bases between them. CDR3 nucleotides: TGCGCCAGCAGCTTGGTCAGGGCAATTTTCTCTGGGGCCAACGTCCTGACTTTC. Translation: CASSLVRAIFSGANVLTF.

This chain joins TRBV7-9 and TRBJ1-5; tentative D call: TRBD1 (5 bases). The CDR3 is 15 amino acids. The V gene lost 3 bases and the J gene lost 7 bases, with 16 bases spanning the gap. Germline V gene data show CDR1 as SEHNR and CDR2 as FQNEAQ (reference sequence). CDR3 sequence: CASSLGSGGIQPQHF. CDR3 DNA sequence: TGTGCCAGCAGCTTGGGGTCTGGGGGGATACAGCCCCAGCATTTT.

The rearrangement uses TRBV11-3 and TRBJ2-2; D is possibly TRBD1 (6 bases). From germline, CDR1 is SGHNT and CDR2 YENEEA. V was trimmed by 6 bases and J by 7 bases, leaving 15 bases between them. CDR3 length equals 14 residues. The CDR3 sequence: CASSHTGLGGELFF. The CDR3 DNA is TGTGCCAGCAGTCATACAGGGCTCGGCGGGGAGCTGTTTTTT. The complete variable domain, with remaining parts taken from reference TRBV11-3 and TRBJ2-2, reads EAGVVQSPRYKIIEKKQPVAFWCNPISGHNTLYWYLQNLGQGPELLIRYENEEAVDDSQLPKDRFSAERLKGVDSTLKIQPAELGDSAVYLCASSHTGLGGELFFGEGSRLTVL.

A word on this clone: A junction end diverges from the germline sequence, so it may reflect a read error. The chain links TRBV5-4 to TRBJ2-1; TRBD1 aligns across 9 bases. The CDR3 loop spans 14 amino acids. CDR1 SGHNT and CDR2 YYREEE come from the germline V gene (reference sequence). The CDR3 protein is CASSRDREIDEQFF. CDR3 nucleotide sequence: TGCGCCAGCAGCCGGGACAGGGAGATCGATGAGCAGTTCTTC.

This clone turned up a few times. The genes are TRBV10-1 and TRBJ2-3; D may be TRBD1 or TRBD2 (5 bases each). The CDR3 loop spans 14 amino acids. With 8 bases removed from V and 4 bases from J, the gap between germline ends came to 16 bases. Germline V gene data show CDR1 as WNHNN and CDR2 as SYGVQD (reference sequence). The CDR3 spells CASAPAGSSDTQYF. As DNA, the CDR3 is TGCGCCAGCGCTCCTGCAGGGAGTTCAGATACGCAGTATTTT.

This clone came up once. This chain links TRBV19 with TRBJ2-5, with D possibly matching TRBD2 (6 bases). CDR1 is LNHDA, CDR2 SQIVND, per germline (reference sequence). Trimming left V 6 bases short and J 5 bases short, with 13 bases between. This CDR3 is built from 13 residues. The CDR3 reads CASSRLVQETQYF. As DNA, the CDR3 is TGTGCCAGTAGCCGACTAGTACAGGAGACCCAGTACTTC.

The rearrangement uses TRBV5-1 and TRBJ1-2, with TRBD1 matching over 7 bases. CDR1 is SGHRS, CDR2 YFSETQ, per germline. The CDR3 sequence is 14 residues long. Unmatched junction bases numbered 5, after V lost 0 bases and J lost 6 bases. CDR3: CASSLAGGFNGYTF. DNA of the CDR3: TGCGCCAGCAGCTTGGCAGGGGGATTCAATGGCTACACCTTC.

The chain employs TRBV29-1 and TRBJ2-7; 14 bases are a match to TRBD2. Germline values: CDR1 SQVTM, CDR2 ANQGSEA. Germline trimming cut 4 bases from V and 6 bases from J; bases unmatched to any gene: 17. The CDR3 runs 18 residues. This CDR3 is CSVGDGPGLAGGGREQYF. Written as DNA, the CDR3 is TGCAGCGTTGGGGACGGTCCAGGACTAGCGGGGGGTGGACGCGAGCAGTACTTC.